This entry describes one T cell receptor (beta chain). CDR1 is MNHEY, CDR2 SVGAGI, per germline. Trimming cost V 6 bases and J 2 bases; bases outside gene matches: 7. The CDR3 has 15 residues. Libraries were prepared by immunoSEQ multiplex PCR; TCRdb keeps only in-frame clonotypes and omits some of them. The repertoire holds 20,000 to 25,000 clones, with around 80% as singletons. This record belongs to a study of T cells in tumors after PD-1 blockade. The chain uses TRBV6-5 and TRBJ2-3, with TRBD2 matching over 8 bases. The sample here was PBMCs, taken before anti-PD-1 treatment. The sequence came from a human donor with basal cell carcinoma. For the CDR3, the DNA is TGTGCCAGCAGAAGGACTAGCCGAGACACAGATACGCAGTATTTT. Translating it yields CASRRTSRDTDTQYF.